These T cell receptor beta chains were read from a single sample in a study of Graves' ophthalmopathy and Graves' hyperthyroidism. TCRdb itself ran the multiplex PCR reads through MiXCR, one entry per CDR3 protein. The sample has roughly 420,000 distinct CDR3 sequences, 20% to 25% seen once. Sequencing was done on a sample of peripheral blood. The receptors stem from a woman in her late teens or twenties with stable Graves' hyperthyroidism. The CDR3 runs from the conserved cysteine through the conserved F or W. A D gene is named only where the DNA matches it firmly. Clone size is given for some rows only: seen once, a few or many times, or a class if the clone is expanded.

V	J	D	size	DNA	CDR3
TRBV28	TRBJ1-1	-	-	TGTGCCAGCAGTTTTGACCCCAGGGTCTGGAAATCGAACACTGAAGCTTTCTTT	CASSFDPRVWKSNTEAFF
TRBV15	TRBJ2-7	-	many	TGTGCCACCAGCAGGGACAGACCCGGGGAATCGAGCTCCTACGAGCAGTACTTC	CATSRDRPGESSSYEQYF
TRBV2	TRBJ2-7	TRBD1	many	TGTGCCAGCAGGAACCGGGACAGGGGTAACTACGAGCAGTACTTC	CASRNRDRGNYEQYF
TRBV19	TRBJ1-5	TRBD1	-	TGTGCCAGTAGTACCAACAGGGGACTAAATCAGCCCCAGCATTTT	CASSTNRGLNQPQHF
TRBV2	TRBJ2-5	-	-	TGTGCCAGCAGGGGGACCAACCCTCGAGAGACCCAGTACTTC	CASRGTNPRETQYF
TRBV28	TRBJ1-1	-	-	TGTGCCAGCAGTCCCATAGGAGATATGAACACTGAAGCTTTCTTT	CASSPIGDMNTEAFF
TRBV6-1	TRBJ2-2	-	many	TGTGCCAGCATGACCGGGACGGGGGGCCCCGGGGAGCTGTTTTTT	CASMTGTGGPGELFF
TRBV28	TRBJ1-1	-	many	TGTGCCAGCTGGGTTTCGCCTACCACTGAAGCTTTCTTT	CASWVSPTTEAFF
TRBV6-5	TRBJ2-4	TRBD2	many	TGTGCCAGCAGTTACCCTTTAGCGGGAGTCGGCAACATTAAGTACTTC	CASSYPLAGVGNIKYF
TRBV7-9	TRBJ2-5	-	many	TGTGCCAGCAGCTGGGAGCGGGAGACCCAGTACTTC	CASSWERETQYF
TRBV15	TRBJ2-7	-	few	TGTGCCACCAGCAGCTCCCGGGGCTCATCCCTCTACGAGCAGTACTTC	CATSSSRGSSLYEQYF
TRBV6-2/TRBV6-3	TRBJ2-7	TRBD1	-	TGTGCCAGCAGCTCCGCGTTATTCCCACAAGGGATCAGGGGGTACGAGCAGTACTTC	CASSSALFPQGIRGYEQYF
TRBV6-1	TRBJ1-1	-	few	TGTGCCAGCAGAGGCCCCGGGAACACTGAAGCTTTCTTT	CASRGPGNTEAFF
TRBV5-1	TRBJ2-7	-	many	TGCGCCAGCAGCTTGGGACAGGAAACCTACGAGCAGTACTTC	CASSLGQETYEQYF
TRBV5-1	TRBJ1-1	-	many	TGCGCCAGCAGCTTGGATGGGGGGACTGAAGCTTTCTTT	CASSLDGGTEAFF
TRBV30	TRBJ2-7	TRBD1	-	TGTGCCTGGAGTGCCCGTGGACAGGGGATCTCCTACGAGCAGTACTTC	CAWSARGQGISYEQYF
TRBV19	TRBJ2-5	-	few	TGTGCCAGTAGTATGCCAGGACTTACCCAAGAGACCAAGTACTTC	CASSMPGLTQETKYF
TRBV7-9	TRBJ1-1	-	-	TGTGCCAGCAGCCCAAAACCGACGACTGAAGCTTTCTTT	CASSPKPTTEAFF
TRBV6-2/TRBV6-3	TRBJ2-7	TRBD1	many	TGTGCCAGCAGTTCCCAGGGGGAAGCCCACGAGCAGTACTTC	CASSSQGEAHEQYF
TRBV6-5	TRBJ1-3	-	many	TGTGCCAGCAGGACGGACGTGGCTGGAAACACCATATATTTT	CASRTDVAGNTIYF
TRBV30	TRBJ1-2	-	-	TGTGCCTGGAGTAGGGGTCTGGCCCGCGGCTACACCTTC	CAWSRGLARGYTF
TRBV6-2/TRBV6-3	TRBJ1-1	TRBD1	many	TGTGCCAGCAGTGCCGCCCCCGGGACAGGTAACACTGAAGCTTTCTTT	CASSAAPGTGNTEAFF
TRBV7-6	TRBJ1-3	-	many	TGTGCCAGCAGCTTAGGCTTAGGGGACAACACCATATATTTT	CASSLGLGDNTIYF
TRBV12-3/TRBV12-4	TRBJ1-1	-	-	TGTGCCAGCAGTTTACCGGGGGCGGGAGGTGAAGCTTTCTTT	CASSLPGAGGEAFF
TRBV24-1	TRBJ1-5	TRBD1	few	TGTGCCACCAGTGACCCGGGACAGGGGAAGGATCAGCCCCAGCATTTT	CATSDPGQGKDQPQHF
TRBV4-3	TRBJ2-5	-	many	TGCGCCAGCAGCCAAGATGCACGCCCTACTGGGGAGACCCAGTACTTC	CASSQDARPTGETQYF
TRBV28	TRBJ1-3	TRBD1	many	TGTGCCAGCAGTTTTTCTTCAGGGGGCTTTGGAAACACCATATATTTT	CASSFSSGGFGNTIYF
TRBV7-8	TRBJ2-5	TRBD2	many	TGTGCCAGCAGCTTTCCAAGCGGGAGCGTCCAAGAGACCCAGTACTTC	CASSFPSGSVQETQYF
TRBV5-6	TRBJ1-1	-	many	TGTGCCAGCAGCTCCTTAGGGTTGGGGGCAGGGAACACTGAAGCTTTCTTT	CASSSLGLGAGNTEAFF
TRBV6-4	TRBJ1-6	-	few	TGTGCCAGCAGGAAGAATTATAATTCACCCCTCCACTTT	CASRKNYNSPLHF
TRBV27	TRBJ2-5	-	many	TGTGCCAGCAGTTTAAGGGGCGGTTACCCTCTGGAGACCCAGTACTTC	CASSLRGGYPLETQYF
TRBV4-1	TRBJ1-5	-	many	TGCGCCAGCAGCCAAAGCCCAGCCTTCAAGGATCAGCCCCAGCATTTT	CASSQSPAFKDQPQHF
TRBV7-9	TRBJ2-5	TRBD2	-	TGTGCCAGCAGCCTACTCACTAGCGGGCGTCCTGAGACCCAGTACTTC	CASSLLTSGRPETQYF
TRBV20-1	TRBJ2-2	-	many	TGCAGTGCTATCAGGGGACCCGGGGAGCTGTTTTTT	CSAIRGPGELFF
TRBV12-3/TRBV12-4	TRBJ2-7	TRBD2	-	TGTGCCAGCAGTTGGGGGGGGGACGAGCAGTACTTC	CASSWGGDEQYF
TRBV29-1	TRBJ2-5	TRBD1	-	TGCAGCGTACAACCCGGACAGGTTCAAGAGACCCAGTACTTC	CSVQPGQVQETQYF
TRBV27	TRBJ2-7	TRBD2	many	TGTGCCAGCAGCTACTTCAGCGGGGGCTCCTACGAGCAGTACTTC	CASSYFSGGSYEQYF
TRBV2	TRBJ1-1	-	few	TGTGCCAGCAGTGCAAGTCACTTGAACACTGAAGCTTTCTTT	CASSASHLNTEAFF
TRBV7-2	TRBJ2-7	TRBD2	many	TGTGCCAGCAGCTTGACTAGCGGGAGGACCCACGAGCAGTACTTC	CASSLTSGRTHEQYF
TRBV20-1	TRBJ1-2	-	many	TGCAGTGCTAGAGATAGTTTCGGACAGTTCCCTTTCCTCGACTATGGCTACACCTTC	CSARDSFGQFPFLDYGYTF
TRBV6-5	TRBJ1-1	TRBD1	-	TGTGCCAGCAGTTACTCAGTGACAGGGTCTGATGCTTTCTTT	CASSYSVTGSDAFF
TRBV28	TRBJ2-7	TRBD1	many	TGTGCCAGCAGAGGGGACAGGGTCGCCGGCGAGCAGTACTTC	CASRGDRVAGEQYF
TRBV12-3/TRBV12-4	TRBJ2-7	TRBD2	many	TGTGCCAGCAGCGCACTAGCGGGTTGGTACGAGCAGTACTTC	CASSALAGWYEQYF
TRBV6-2/TRBV6-3	TRBJ2-7	TRBD1	many	TGTGCCAGCAGACGCCCCGGGACAGGGGGCCACGAGCAGTACTTC	CASRRPGTGGHEQYF